Shown below are 8 T cell receptor beta chains from a single sample sequenced in a study of cytomegalovirus exposure and HLA in healthy donors. The data were produced by immunoSEQ multiplex PCR, yet TCRdb's version contains in-frame clones alone and is incomplete. The sample holds 250,000 to 400,000 clones, roughly 87% seen once. Source material: PBMCs. These receptors were collected from a woman in her twenties or thirties in good health and CMV-seropositive.

This CDR3 is CASSLSSTDTQYF. The CDR3, as DNA: TGTGCCAGCAGTTTATCCAGCACAGATACGCAGTATTTT. This chain joins TRBV27 and TRBJ2-3; D remains unclear. The CDR3 consists of 13 residues. Germline CDR1 reads MNHEY; CDR2 reads SMNVEV (reference sequence). The V and J ends lost 0 bases and 0 bases respectively, with 1 base between them.

This clone has a single count. The chain recombines TRBV15 with TRBJ1-5; D perhaps matches TRBD1 (6 bases). The V and J ends lost 3 bases and 6 bases respectively, with 15 bases between them. Germline CDR1 and CDR2: LNHNV and YYDKDF (reference sequence). The CDR3 consists of 15 residues. The CDR3 sequence is CATSSDPGGGQPQHF. CDR3 nucleotide sequence: TGTGCCACCAGCAGTGACCCGGGGGGCGGTCAGCCCCAGCATTTT.

V and J are TRBV11-1 and TRBJ1-6, with TRBD1 identical over 8 bases. V lost 5 bases and J lost 5; bases outside the gene matches: 8. The CDR3 is 16 residues long. Germline loops: CDR1 SGHAT, CDR2 FQDESV (reference sequence). DNA of the CDR3: TGTGCCAGCAGCCCAAGGACAGGGCTAAATAATTCACCCCTCCACTTT. Translation: CASSPRTGLNNSPLHF.

This sequence joins TRBV4-1 and TRBJ2-4, with a tentative D call TRBD1 (6 bases). The CDR3 is 14 residues long. The V gene's germline CDR1 is MGHRA and CDR2 YSYEKL. The germline V and J ends were trimmed by 0 bases and 6 bases, with 9 bases remaining between them. For the CDR3, the DNA is TGCGCCAGCAGCCAAGAAGGCAGGGGAAACATTCAGTACTTC. Residues: CASSQEGRGNIQYF.

The genes are TRBV4-2 and TRBJ2-1; 11 nucleotides agree with TRBD2. Germline CDR1 reads LGHNA; CDR2 reads YNFKEQ. With V trimmed by 5 bases and J by 4 bases, 7 bases remained unmatched. This CDR3 region has 16 residues. CDR3 loop: CASSSETSGAYNEQFF. Written as DNA, the CDR3 is TGTGCCAGCAGCTCAGAGACTAGCGGGGCATACAATGAGCAGTTCTTC.

The sample holds one count of this clone. The CDR3 DNA reads TGTGCCAGCAGCGCGAGGACAGGTGGGAACACCGGGGAGCTGTTTTTT. Amino acids: CASSARTGGNTGELFF. The chain combines TRBV9 with TRBJ2-2; 7 bases align to TRBD1. Germline lookup yields CDR1 SGDLS and CDR2 YYNGEE. V lost 3 bases to trimming and J lost 1 base; unmatched junction nucleotides: 6. This CDR3 spans 16 amino acids.

The chain couples TRBV14 to TRBJ2-1; 8 nucleotides agree with TRBD1. V trimming: 3 bases; J trimming: 2 bases; junction bases outside the gene matches: 6. The CDR3 has 16 residues. CDR1 and CDR2 (germline): SGHDN, FVKESK. CDR3 coding DNA: TGTGCCAGCAGCCACAAACAGGGGGTGGCCTACAATGAGCAGTTCTTC. Its translation is CASSHKQGVAYNEQFF.

The chain links TRBV30 to TRBJ1-6, with no clear D. There are 15 residues in the CDR3. Per the germline V gene, CDR1 is GTSNPN and CDR2 is SVGIG (reference sequence). Deletions cut 0 bases from V and 4 bases from J, with 10 bases between. CDR3 DNA: TGTGCCTGGAGTGTGGCAGCGCGTTATAATTCACCCCTCCACTTT. Protein sequence: CAWSVAARYNSPLHF.